The TCR beta chain described here comes from a study of T cell changes during pregnancy in multiple sclerosis. V was shortened by 5 bases and J by 5 bases, with 14 bases between the two germline ends. Germline loops: CDR1 SGHRS, CDR2 YFSETQ. This CDR3 region has 13 residues. Measured with immunoSEQ multiplex PCR; TCRdb has only the in-frame clones, and not every one. The sample consists of about 44,000 clones, 90% of them appearing once. The clonotype comes from a female donor with multiple sclerosis, enrolled in a pregnancy study. The source material was CD4+ T cells from peripheral blood mononuclear cells, sampled before pregnancy. The chain joins TRBV5-1 to TRBJ2-7; tentative D call: TRBD2 (5 bases). CDR3 protein: CASSSLTSNEQYF. DNA of the CDR3: TGCGCCAGCAGTTCCTTAACTAGTAACGAGCAGTACTTC.